The 28 T cell receptor beta chains below all came from one sample that was sequenced in a study of technical replicates of blood from several donors. Data came from immunoSEQ multiplex PCR; TCRdb stores just in-frame clones and leaves some out. The sample yields about 61,000 clones, around 97% seen once. Material: T cells isolated from PBMCs. These receptors all stem from a human donor in good health.

This sequence joins TRBV29-1 and TRBJ1-2; the D is unclear. The CDR3 runs to 12 residues. Trimming took 6 bases from V and 3 from J, leaving 11 bases between them. The germline gives CDR1 SQVTM, CDR2 ANQGSEA. CDR3 nucleotides: TGCAGCGTCCGTAGTATGGACTATGGCTACACCTTC. Residues: CSVRSMDYGYTF.

V is TRBV4-1 and J is TRBJ2-7; perhaps TRBD2 as D (6 bases). The germline gives CDR1 MGHRA, CDR2 YSYEKL. The V gene lost 0 bases and the J gene lost 5 bases, with 14 bases spanning the gap. This CDR3 is 15 amino acids long. CDR3 loop: CASSQDPGSGNEQYF. The CDR3 bases are TGCGCCAGCAGCCAAGATCCGGGTAGCGGCAACGAGCAGTACTTC.

This chain uses TRBV5-4 with TRBJ1-2; 8 nucleotides line up with TRBD1. This CDR3 is 16 amino acids long. Germline loops: CDR1 SGHNT, CDR2 YYREEE (reference sequence). The trim removed 4 bases at V and 7 bases at J, leaving 15 bases unmatched. CDR3 amino acids: CASSAGEQGEEGGYTF. CDR3 bases: TGTGCCAGCAGCGCGGGAGAACAGGGGGAGGAGGGTGGCTACACCTTC. The full variable domain, in which reference TRBV5-4 and TRBJ1-2 provide the parts outside the CDR3, is ETGVTQSPTHLIKTRGQQVTLRCSSQSGHNTVSWYQQALGQGPQFIFQYYREEENGRGNFPPRFSGLQFPNYSSELNVNALELDDSALYLCASSAGEQGEEGGYTFGSGTRLTVV.

J is TRBJ2-7 and V is TRBV15, with 10 bases fitting TRBD1. The CDR3 extends over 16 amino acids. Trimming at V came to 3 bases and at J to 2 bases, leaving 7 bases not matched to a gene. Germline CDR1 LNHNV, CDR2 YYDKDF (reference sequence). The CDR3 DNA sequence: TGTGCCACCAGCAGGGTGGGACAGGGGATAACCTACGAGCAGTACTTC. It encodes CATSRVGQGITYEQYF.

This sequence joins TRBV27 and TRBJ2-7; perhaps TRBD2 as D (6 bases). Germline lookup yields CDR1 MNHEY and CDR2 SMNVEV (reference sequence). Trimming removed 6 bases from V and 2 bases from J, with 14 bases in between. The CDR3 runs 14 residues. The DNA for the CDR3 is TGTGCCAGCAGGCCGGGCACGGGGGCCTACGAGCAGTACTTC. Translation gives CASRPGTGAYEQYF.

The genes are TRBV28 and TRBJ1-6; D is unresolved. Germline CDR1 MDHEN, CDR2 SYDVKM. The CDR3 has 13 residues. Trimming pared 6 bases from V and 4 bases from J, leaving 7 bases between. As DNA, the CDR3 is TGTGCCAGCAGAGCACCTTATAATTCACCCCTCCACTTT. It codes for CASRAPYNSPLHF. Together with reference TRBV28 and TRBJ1-6, the CDR3 gives the full variable domain: DVKVTQSSRYLVKRTGEKVFLECVQDMDHENMFWYRQDPGLGLRLIYFSYDVKMKEKGDIPEGYSVSREKKERFSLILESASTNQTSMYLCASRAPYNSPLHFGNGTRLTVT.

The V call is TRBV27, the J call TRBJ1-5; 8 bases fit TRBD1. This CDR3 has 15 residues. V dropped 5 bases and J dropped 7; count of bases not matched to a gene: 10. Germline V lookup: CDR1 MNHEY, CDR2 SMNVEV (reference sequence). The CDR3 sequence: CASSPSGQGWQPQHF. The CDR3 DNA sequence: TGTGCCAGCAGTCCTTCTGGACAGGGATGGCAGCCCCAGCATTTT.

The chain has TRBV6-4 and TRBJ2-6; the D gene is possibly TRBD1 (6 bases). Trimming pared 8 bases from V and 4 bases from J, leaving 12 bases between. The CDR3 runs 14 residues. The germline V gene encodes CDR1 MRHNA and CDR2 SNTAGT. CDR3 loop: CASSGVSGANVLTF. The DNA for the CDR3 is TGTGCCAGCTCAGGGGTTTCCGGGGCCAACGTCCTGACTTTC.

V and J are TRBV4-1 and TRBJ2-7; D is uncertain. This CDR3 comprises 13 residues. Germline V gives CDR1 MGHRA, CDR2 YSYEKL. Trimming shortened V by 1 base and J by 6 bases, and 10 bases separated the two germline ends. CDR3 protein: CASSQASTGEQYF. Written as DNA, the CDR3 is TGCGCCAGCAGCCAAGCCTCGACGGGCGAGCAGTACTTC.

The chain has TRBV6-5 and TRBJ1-4; 9 nucleotides align to TRBD1. V trimming: 3 bases; J trimming: 6 bases; junction bases outside the gene matches: 2. The germline CDR1 and CDR2 sequences are MNHEY and SVGAGI. This CDR3 comprises 14 residues. CDR3: CASSYGTGHEKLFF. For the CDR3, the DNA is TGTGCCAGCAGTTATGGGACAGGGCATGAAAAACTGTTTTTT.

The chain links TRBV27 to TRBJ2-1, with 7 bases matching TRBD1. Trimming at V came to 5 bases and at J to 1 base, leaving 5 bases not matched to a gene. CDR3 length: 15 residues. Germline CDR1 and CDR2: MNHEY and SMNVEV (reference sequence). In DNA, the CDR3 is TGTGCCAGCAGTCGCGACAGGGTATCCTACAATGAGCAGTTCTTC. This encodes CASSRDRVSYNEQFF.

CDR3 nucleotide sequence: TGCGCCAGCAGCCTTTGGACTATTGCTTCCCTCTCAGATACGCAGTATTTT. Amino acid sequence: CASSLWTIASLSDTQYF. This chain connects TRBV4-1 to TRBJ2-3; possible D gene TRBD2, 6 bases. The CDR3 is 17 residues long. CDR1 and CDR2 (germline): MGHRA, YSYEKL. Trimming stripped 4 bases from V and 4 bases from J, with 21 bases between.

The chain combines TRBV27 with TRBJ1-5; 9 nucleotides match TRBD1. V was pared by 6 bases and J by 4 bases, with 7 bases of the junction left unmatched. Germline lookup yields CDR1 MNHEY and CDR2 SMNVEV (reference sequence). The CDR3 has 15 amino acids. The CDR3 spells CASRGGQGWNQPQHF. The CDR3 DNA reads TGTGCCAGCAGGGGGGGACAGGGATGGAATCAGCCCCAGCATTTT.

The genes are TRBV4-1 and TRBJ1-3; D call uncertain. The CDR3 is made up of 18 amino acids. The germline gives CDR1 MGHRA, CDR2 YSYEKL. V was cut by 0 bases and J by 0 bases, with 15 bases left in between. The CDR3 sequence is CASSQDRSVRLSGNTIYF. The CDR3 nucleotides read TGCGCCAGCAGCCAAGATCGGTCGGTCCGTCTCTCTGGAAACACCATATATTTT.

This sequence joins TRBV5-6 and TRBJ2-3; D is perhaps TRBD1 (8 bases). From germline, CDR1 is SGHDT and CDR2 YYEEEE. The CDR3 is 16 amino acids. The germline V and J ends were trimmed by 0 bases and 2 bases, with 13 bases remaining between them. The CDR3 loop is CASSLDRGGLTDTQYF. The CDR3 DNA reads TGTGCCAGCAGCTTGGACAGGGGGGGTCTCACAGATACGCAGTATTTT. Based on the CDR3 plus reference TRBV5-6 and TRBJ2-3, the full variable domain is DAGVTQSPTHLIKTRGQQVTLRCSPKSGHDTVSWYQQALGQGPQFIFQYYEEEERQRGNFPDRFSGHQFPNYSSELNVNALLLGDSALYLCASSLDRGGLTDTQYFGPGTRLTVL.

The V and J genes are TRBV28 and TRBJ2-3, with 7 bases that match TRBD2. This CDR3 region has 16 residues. Germline V gives CDR1 MDHEN, CDR2 SYDVKM. The trim removed 4 bases at V and 5 bases at J, leaving 12 bases unmatched. This CDR3 reads CASSSTGTIVGDTQYF. As DNA, the CDR3 is TGTGCCAGCAGTTCCACCGGGACTATAGTGGGAGATACGCAGTATTTT.

This chain links TRBV5-1 with TRBJ2-5; 13 bases are shared with TRBD2. This CDR3 has 17 amino acids. V shed 0 bases, J shed 2 bases, and the junction held 4 bases outside the gene matches. CDR1 SGHRS and CDR2 YFSETQ come from the germline V gene. The CDR3, as DNA: TGCGCCAGCAGCTTGGGGGGACTAGCGGGGATACAAGAGACCCAGTACTTC. This encodes CASSLGGLAGIQETQYF.

V is TRBV7-8 and J is TRBJ2-3; 8 bases line up with TRBD1. Unmatched junction bases numbered 12, after V lost 7 bases and J lost 6 bases. CDR3 length equals 15 residues. Germline loops: CDR1 SGHVS, CDR2 FQNEAQ. CDR3 DNA: TGTGCCAGCACTCGGACAGGGTTCAATTCGGATACGCAGTATTTT. Protein sequence: CASTRTGFNSDTQYF.

The gene calls are TRBV19 and TRBJ1-5; 7 bases agree with TRBD1. The CDR3 has 17 amino acids. From germline, CDR1 is LNHDA and CDR2 SQIVND (reference sequence). V shed 0 bases and J 2 bases; nucleotides not matched to a gene: 7. The CDR3: CASSIDHRGLGNQPQHF. CDR3 nucleotide sequence: TGTGCCAGTAGTATAGACCACAGGGGTTTAGGCAATCAGCCCCAGCATTTT.

The V gene is TRBV10-2, the J gene TRBJ1-1; 7 nucleotides line up with TRBD1. V was pared by 5 bases and J by 11 bases, with 8 bases of the junction left unmatched. Per the germline V gene, CDR1 is WSHSY and CDR2 is SAAADI. The CDR3 is made up of 12 amino acids. CDR3 protein: CASSRQGVWAFF. The CDR3 DNA follows: TGCGCCAGCAGTCGACAGGGAGTGTGGGCTTTCTTT.

The chain joins TRBV7-8 to TRBJ2-5; 9 nucleotides align to TRBD2. V was pared by 4 bases and J by 5 bases, with 11 bases of the junction left unmatched. There are 16 residues in the CDR3. Germline CDR1 reads SGHVS; CDR2 reads FQNEAQ. The CDR3 DNA sequence: TGTGCCAGCAGCTCCCAAGGGAGCGGGAGGCGGGAGACCCAGTACTTC. Residues: CASSSQGSGRRETQYF.

The chain combines TRBV7-8 with TRBJ2-7; TRBD1 is a possible D gene (5 bases). The germline V gene has CDR1 SGHVS and CDR2 FQNEAQ. The length of the CDR3 is 13 residues. Trimming removed 6 bases at V and 3 bases at J, with 12 bases between. The CDR3 is CASSQDRNYEQYF. The CDR3 DNA reads as TGTGCCAGCAGTCAAGACAGAAACTACGAGCAGTACTTC.

The rearrangement links TRBV15 to TRBJ1-1; the D gene is possibly TRBD1 (5 bases). The V and J ends lost 3 bases and 4 bases respectively, with 15 bases between them. CDR3 length: 15 amino acids. Germline values: CDR1 LNHNV, CDR2 YYDKDF (reference sequence). CDR3 in amino acids: CATSRSPGDGTEAFF. CDR3 DNA sequence: TGTGCCACCAGCAGGAGTCCGGGGGACGGCACTGAAGCTTTCTTT.

J is TRBJ2-2 and V is TRBV11-2, with D maybe TRBD1 (5 bases). The CDR3 extends over 14 amino acids. In germline, CDR1 is SGHAT, CDR2 FQNNGV. Trimming pared 5 bases from V and 1 base from J, leaving 8 bases between. DNA of the CDR3: TGTGCCAGCAGCCTGACAGTGAACACCGGGGAGCTGTTTTTT. It yields the protein CASSLTVNTGELFF.

V is TRBV5-1 and J is TRBJ2-3, with TRBD2 identical over 7 bases. The germline CDR1 and CDR2 sequences are SGHRS and YFSETQ. The CDR3 sequence is 19 residues long. The V and J ends lost 0 bases and 2 bases, in that order; junction bases with no gene match: 15. The CDR3 spells CASSLAGTTGPAYTDTQYF. Written as DNA, the CDR3 is TGCGCCAGCAGCTTGGCGGGGACTACCGGTCCTGCTTACACAGATACGCAGTATTTT.

V gene TRBV19 combines with J gene TRBJ1-1, with D possibly TRBD1 on 6 matching bases. The length of the CDR3 is 14 residues. Germline V CDR1 and CDR2: LNHDA, SQIVND (reference sequence). Trimming left V 9 bases short and J 0 bases short, with 14 bases between. CDR3 DNA: TGTGCCAGCAGCCGACAGGCTTTGAACACTGAAGCTTTCTTT. Amino acids: CASSRQALNTEAFF.

The rearrangement links TRBV5-8 to TRBJ2-1, with TRBD2 identical over 10 bases. J lost 15 bases, V lost 9 bases, and 9 bases had no gene match. The CDR3 sequence is 11 residues long. From germline, CDR1 is SGHTS and CDR2 YDEGEE. CDR3 residues: CATAYSGGPFF. The DNA for the CDR3 is TGTGCCACCGCCTATAGCGGGGGGCCGTTCTTC.

V and J are TRBV15 and TRBJ2-1, with D unresolved. The V gene's germline CDR1 is LNHNV and CDR2 YYDKDF (reference sequence). The V end lost 5 bases, the J end lost 6 bases, and 17 bases lay between the germline ends. This CDR3 has 15 amino acids. The CDR3 loop is CATSDERPPGNEQFF. CDR3 in DNA: TGTGCCACCAGCGATGAGCGCCCCCCCGGCAATGAGCAGTTCTTC. The whole variable domain, remainder taken from reference TRBV15 and TRBJ2-1, is DAMVIQNPRYQVTQFGKPVTLSCSQTLNHNVMYWYQQKSSQAPKLLFHYYDKDFNNEADTPDNFQSRRPNTSFCFLDIRSPGLGDTAMYLCATSDERPPGNEQFFGPGTRLTVL.